This T cell receptor beta chain was sequenced for a study of control samples from healthy donors and cancer patients. Looked up from germline, CDR1 is MDHEN and CDR2 is SYDVKM. The CDR3 sequence is 11 residues long. Sequencing used immunoSEQ multiplex PCR; TCRdb keeps in-frame clones, though not all of them. The table shows 150,000 to 200,000 clones, with 92% occurring only once. Worth noting for this clone: A read error may produce the germline difference seen at one junction end.

Sequenced input: blood. The J gene is TRBJ1-2, the V gene TRBV28; no definite D call. The sequence was collected from a woman younger than 45 in good health. The CDR3 DNA reads TGTGCCAGCAGTTTTGGAGGGAGGGCTTCCTTC. Translated: CASSFGGRASF.